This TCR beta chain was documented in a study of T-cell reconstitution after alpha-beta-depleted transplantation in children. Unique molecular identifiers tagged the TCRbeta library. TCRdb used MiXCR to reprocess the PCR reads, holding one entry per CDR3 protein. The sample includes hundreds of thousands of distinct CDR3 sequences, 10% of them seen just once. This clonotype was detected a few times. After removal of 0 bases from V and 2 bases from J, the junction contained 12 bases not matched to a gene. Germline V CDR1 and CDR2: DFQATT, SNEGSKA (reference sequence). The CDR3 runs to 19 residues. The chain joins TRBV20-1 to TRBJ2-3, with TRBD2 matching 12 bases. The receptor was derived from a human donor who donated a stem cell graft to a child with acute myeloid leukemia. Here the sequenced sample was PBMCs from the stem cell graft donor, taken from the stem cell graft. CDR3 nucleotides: TGCAGTGCTAGAGATGGGGCACCTCTAGCGGGAGGGGTCACAGATACGCAGTATTTT. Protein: CSARDGAPLAGGVTDTQYF.